These 32 T cell receptor beta chains were all obtained from the same sample, sequenced in a study of Ad26.COV2.S vaccination and SARS-CoV-2 variants. Here immunoSEQ multiplex PCR was the method, and the copy in TCRdb shows in-frame clones only, minus some. Of 300,000 to 400,000 clones listed, 65% to 90% were seen once; the top ten hold around a tenth. Treatment noted: 19 received Ad26.COV2.S at low or high dose, single or two shots; about 5 received placebo; per-sample allocation not given. Repertoires come from day 63 after the first vaccine or placebo injection. The sample here was peripheral blood, taken in a trial of Ad26.COV2.S vaccine versus placebo. These receptors were collected from a person between 18 and 60 years old who received the Ad26.COV2.S COVID-19 vaccine or a placebo.

The V call is TRBV7-2, the J call TRBJ1-1; D unresolved. Germline V lookup: CDR1 SGHTA, CDR2 FQGNSA. The CDR3 covers 17 residues. With 4 bases removed from V and 1 base from J, the gap between germline ends came to 19 bases. The CDR3 DNA reads as TGTGCCAGCAGCTCCGCTCTTTGGGCAAAAAGGAACACTGAAGCTTTCTTT. This sequence encodes CASSSALWAKRNTEAFF.

The chain combines TRBV7-2 with TRBJ2-5; 7 bases are a match to TRBD1. Germline assignment: CDR1 SGHTA and CDR2 FQGNSA. Trimming cost V 7 bases and J 5 bases; bases outside gene matches: 10. The CDR3 runs to 14 residues. CDR3 region: CASTRTGWGETQYF. CDR3 bases: TGTGCCAGCACCCGGACAGGCTGGGGGGAGACCCAGTACTTC.

The V gene is TRBV9, the J gene TRBJ2-5; 10 bases align to TRBD2. The CDR3 loop spans 15 amino acids. Trimming removed 4 bases from V and 5 bases from J; junction bases left unmatched: 8. Germline V gene sequence: CDR1 SGDLS, CDR2 YYNGEE. In DNA, the CDR3 is TGTGCCAGCAGCCCGGGGGCTAGCGGGAGTGAGACCCAGTACTTC. This translates into CASSPGASGSETQYF.

The chain uses TRBV9 and TRBJ2-3, with D perhaps matching TRBD2 (5 bases). V was shortened by 3 bases and J by 0 bases, with 11 bases between the two germline ends. The CDR3 contains 15 residues. CDR1 and CDR2 from the germline V gene are SGDLS and YYNGEE. The CDR3 here is CASSDGGRSTDTQYF. DNA of the CDR3: TGTGCCAGCAGCGATGGAGGACGGAGCACAGATACGCAGTATTTT. The variable domain in full, completed from reference TRBV9 and TRBJ2-3, reads DSGVTQTPKHLITATGQRVTLRCSPRSGDLSVYWYQQSLDQGLQFLIQYYNGEERAKGNILERFSAQQFPDLHSELNLSSLELGDSALYFCASSDGGRSTDTQYFGPGTRLTVL.

This chain connects TRBV24-1 to TRBJ1-2; D unresolved. V lost 1 base to trimming and J lost 3 bases, with 2 bases between them. Germline V gene lookup returns CDR1 KGHDR and CDR2 SFDVKD. The length of the CDR3 is 12 residues. CDR3 DNA: TGTGCCACCAGTGATTTCTACTATGGCTACACCTTC. It codes for CATSDFYYGYTF.

The chain has TRBV19 and TRBJ1-5; unclear D gene. CDR1 and CDR2 from the germline V gene are LNHDA and SQIVND (reference sequence). V gave up 3 bases and J gave up 6 bases, with 6 bases separating them. The CDR3 is 12 amino acids. The chain's CDR3 is CASSIPPQPQHF. CDR3 sequence (DNA): TGTGCCAGTAGTATCCCCCCTCAGCCCCAGCATTTT. Full variable domain (outside the CDR3, taken from reference TRBV19 and TRBJ1-5): DGGITQSPKYLFRKEGQNVTLSCEQNLNHDAMYWYRQDPGQGLRLIYYSQIVNDFQKGDIAEGYSVSREKKESFPLTVTSAQKNPTAFYLCASSIPPQPQHFGDGTRLSIL.

This clone has just one count. The chain links TRBV11-2 to TRBJ1-2, with 8 bases fitting TRBD1. Germline assignment: CDR1 SGHAT and CDR2 FQNNGV. CDR3 length: 14 amino acids. V shed 3 bases and J 3 bases; nucleotides not matched to a gene: 3. CDR3 in amino acids: CASSFSGGHYGYTF. The DNA for the CDR3 is TGTGCCAGCAGCTTTTCAGGGGGCCACTATGGCTACACCTTC.

This clone has a single count. The genes are TRBV9 and TRBJ2-3, with D maybe TRBD1 (5 bases). The V end lost 3 bases, the J end lost 4 bases, and 27 bases lay between the germline ends. The CDR3 spans 19 residues. Germline V gives CDR1 SGDLS, CDR2 YYNGEE. The CDR3 DNA reads as TGTGCCAGCAGCGCCCTCGTCGCGAGTGGGGCGTTCCGGGCAGATACGCAGTATTTT. Amino acid sequence: CASSALVASGAFRADTQYF.

The chain couples TRBV6-2 or TRBV6-3 to TRBJ2-3; D uncertain. Trimming took off 4 bases at V and 1 base at J, with 3 bases between the two ends. This CDR3 contains 12 residues. CDR1 MNHEY and CDR2 SVGEGT come from the germline V gene. The CDR3 DNA reads as TGTGCCAGCAGTTTTGGCACAGATACGCAGTATTTT. Translating it yields CASSFGTDTQYF.

The rearrangement joins TRBV10-1 to TRBJ2-3, with 7 positions matching TRBD2. The CDR3 extends over 16 amino acids. Unmatched junction bases numbered 4, after V lost 1 base and J lost 0 bases. CDR1 is WNHNN and CDR2 is SYGVQD in the germline V gene (reference sequence). CDR3: CASSEYRGVSTDTQYF. DNA for the CDR3: TGCGCCAGCAGTGAGTACCGGGGGGTCAGCACAGATACGCAGTATTTT.

V and J are TRBV2 and TRBJ2-1; a possible D gene is TRBD2 (5 bases). Germline V gene lookup returns CDR1 SNHLY and CDR2 FYNNEI. The ends were cut back, 4 bases at V and 7 bases at J, with 14 bases in the middle. The CDR3 has 14 residues. CDR3 residues: CASSGVLEANEQFF. DNA for the CDR3: TGTGCCAGCAGTGGAGTACTAGAAGCAAATGAGCAGTTCTTC. The full variable domain, its missing parts supplied by reference TRBV2 and TRBJ2-1, is EPEVTQTPSHQVTQMGQEVILRCVPISNHLYFYWYRQILGQKVEFLVSFYNNEISEKSEIFDDQFSVERPDGSNFTLKIRSTKLEDSAMYFCASSGVLEANEQFFGPGTRLTVL.

The CDR3 DNA reads as TGTGCCAGCAGCCCCGGAAAGGACTCCTACAATGAGCAGTTCTTC. Its protein product is CASSPGKDSYNEQFF. V gene TRBV11-1 combines with J gene TRBJ2-1; D is unclear. V was shortened by 5 bases and J by 0 bases, with 11 bases between the two germline ends. In germline, CDR1 is SGHAT, CDR2 FQDESV (reference sequence). The CDR3 totals 15 residues.

The chain joins TRBV19 to TRBJ1-1; the D is unclear. The germline gives CDR1 LNHDA, CDR2 SQIVND (reference sequence). This CDR3 is built from 11 residues. The V end lost 1 base, the J end lost 4 bases, and 1 base lay between the germline ends. CDR3 loop: CASSIGTEAFF. The CDR3 nucleotides read TGTGCCAGTAGTATAGGCACTGAAGCTTTCTTT. Combining the CDR3 with reference TRBV19 and TRBJ1-1 gives the whole variable domain DGGITQSPKYLFRKEGQNVTLSCEQNLNHDAMYWYRQDPGQGLRLIYYSQIVNDFQKGDIAEGYSVSREKKESFPLTVTSAQKNPTAFYLCASSIGTEAFFGQGTRLTVV.

The chain recombines TRBV2 with TRBJ1-5; D might be TRBD1 (5 bases). Trimming shortened V by 6 bases and J by 0 bases, and 15 bases separated the two germline ends. This CDR3 is 16 amino acids long. Germline V CDR1 and CDR2: SNHLY, FYNNEI. The CDR3 loop reads CASSPVAQGSNQPQHF. Here the CDR3 DNA reads TGTGCCAGCAGCCCGGTGGCGCAGGGTAGCAATCAGCCCCAGCATTTT.

The gene calls are TRBV5-1 and TRBJ2-7, with D hard to call. The CDR3 is 16 residues long. V was cut by 5 bases and J by 3 bases, with 21 bases left in between. From germline, CDR1 is SGHRS and CDR2 YFSETQ. In DNA, the CDR3 is TGCGCCAGCAGACTTGAGCCCGGGCCCACTCGCTACGAGCAGTACTTC. Protein sequence: CASRLEPGPTRYEQYF.

The V and J genes are TRBV7-3 and TRBJ1-2; possible D gene TRBD1, 5 bases. Trimming left V 0 bases short and J 3 bases short, with 5 bases between. The germline CDR1 and CDR2 sequences are SGHTA and FQGTGA. The length of the CDR3 is 13 residues. Here the CDR3 DNA reads TGTGCCAGCAGCTTAACGGGGGACTATGGCTACACCTTC. Translated: CASSLTGDYGYTF.

V and J are TRBV28 and TRBJ1-2, with TRBD1 identical over 7 bases. The CDR3 consists of 13 residues. Trimming removed 3 bases from V and 8 bases from J; junction bases left unmatched: 6. The germline V gene encodes CDR1 MDHEN and CDR2 SYDVKM. In DNA, the CDR3 is TGTGCCAGCAGTTTTTCGACAGGGCCAGGCTACACCTTC. It encodes CASSFSTGPGYTF.

The chain couples TRBV6-5 to TRBJ1-1, with D maybe TRBD1 (5 bases). Looked up from germline, CDR1 is MNHEY and CDR2 is SVGAGI. The CDR3 loop spans 12 amino acids. V was trimmed by 0 bases and J by 7 bases, leaving 6 bases between them. The CDR3: CASSYSQGEAFF. The CDR3 DNA follows: TGTGCCAGCAGTTACTCGCAGGGTGAAGCTTTCTTT.

The count of this clone is one. This chain uses TRBV6-2 or TRBV6-3 with TRBJ2-4, with D perhaps TRBD1 (5 bases). V was trimmed by 5 bases and J by 0 bases, leaving 14 bases between them. In germline, CDR1 is MNHEY, CDR2 SVGEGT. CDR3 size: 16 residues. The CDR3 is CASSRTPGLAKNIQYF. The DNA of the CDR3 is TGTGCCAGCAGTAGGACACCCGGATTAGCCAAAAACATTCAGTACTTC.

The V call is TRBV6-5, the J call TRBJ1-5; D not resolved. CDR1 MNHEY and CDR2 SVGAGI come from the germline V gene. This CDR3 contains 13 residues. Trimming shortened V by 6 bases and J by 5 bases, and 11 bases separated the two germline ends. The CDR3 DNA sequence: TGTGCCAGCAGGCGCCAGATAGATCAGCCCCAGCATTTT. Protein: CASRRQIDQPQHF.

The chain couples TRBV9 to TRBJ2-2, with 7 bases aligning to TRBD1. CDR3 length: 15 residues. J was trimmed by 3 bases and V by 2 bases; bases with no gene match: 4. Looked up from germline, CDR1 is SGDLS and CDR2 is YYNGEE. The CDR3: CASSVTGADTGELFF. CDR3 DNA: TGTGCCAGCAGCGTTACAGGGGCGGACACCGGGGAGCTGTTTTTT.

Comment on this clone: The sample carries other DNA sequences with the same CDR3. The chain is built from TRBV28 and TRBJ1-5; 8 nucleotides line up with TRBD1. The CDR3 has 15 amino acids. V gave up 2 bases and J gave up 2 bases; unmatched junction bases: 2. Germline CDR1 reads MDHEN; CDR2 reads SYDVKM. The CDR3: CASSLGQGGNQPQHF. The CDR3 DNA sequence: TGTGCCAGCAGTTTAGGACAGGGTGGCAATCAGCCCCAGCATTTT.

This clone was seen just once. The CDR3 loop reads CASSFAGSGGYTF. The CDR3 DNA reads TGTGCCAGCAGTTTCGCGGGCTCCGGTGGCTACACCTTC. The chain joins TRBV12-3 or TRBV12-4 to TRBJ1-2, with D hard to call. The V and J ends lost 3 bases and 7 bases respectively, with 12 bases between them. CDR3 size: 13 residues.

A single count supports this clone. The rearrangement joins TRBV28 to TRBJ1-6; D is unresolved. In germline, CDR1 is MDHEN, CDR2 SYDVKM. V was trimmed by 0 bases and J by 0 bases, leaving 3 bases between them. The CDR3 is 15 amino acids. In DNA, the CDR3 is TGTGCCAGCAGTTTATGGAGCTCCTATAATTCACCCCTCCACTTT. Amino acid sequence: CASSLWSSYNSPLHF.

The V call is TRBV27, the J call TRBJ1-6; 8 bases match TRBD1. The germline gives CDR1 MNHEY, CDR2 SMNVEV (reference sequence). J lost 7 bases, V lost 5 bases, and 13 bases had no gene match. The CDR3 runs 17 residues. The DNA for the CDR3 is TGTGCCAGCAGTCGCTCGCTCGTACAGGGGGGGAATTCACCCCTCCACTTT. Protein product: CASSRSLVQGGNSPLHF.

The chain has TRBV6-5 and TRBJ1-6; TRBD1 aligns across 7 bases. The trim removed 0 bases at V and 6 bases at J, leaving 5 bases unmatched. The germline CDR1 and CDR2 sequences are MNHEY and SVGAGI. This CDR3 has 16 residues. CDR3: CASSYSFDRANSPLHF. CDR3 nucleotide sequence: TGTGCCAGCAGTTACTCGTTCGACAGGGCTAATTCACCCCTCCACTTT.

The chain combines TRBV20-1 with TRBJ1-6, with D possibly being TRBD1 (6 bases). This CDR3 comprises 14 residues. V lost 3 bases and J 9 bases, leaving 15 bases between the germline ends. CDR1 and CDR2 (germline): DFQATT, SNEGSKA (reference sequence). The CDR3 spells CSASRGRVGSPLHF. Here the CDR3 DNA reads TGCAGTGCTAGTAGGGGGAGGGTTGGTTCACCCCTCCACTTT.

This clone showed up just a few times. This chain joins TRBV28 and TRBJ2-7; D remains ambiguous. The V and J ends lost 5 bases and 0 bases respectively, with 17 bases between them. Germline lookup yields CDR1 MDHEN and CDR2 SYDVKM. The CDR3 is 16 amino acids. CDR3 DNA: TGTGCCAGCAGTGGGCCCCTCGGTGAGAGCTCCTACGAGCAGTACTTC. Translating it yields CASSGPLGESSYEQYF.

The chain uses TRBV6-5 and TRBJ1-2; D call uncertain. Per germline, CDR1 MNHEY and CDR2 SVGAGI. V was trimmed by 8 bases and J by 6 bases, leaving 10 bases between them. The CDR3 is 11 amino acids. The CDR3, as DNA: TGTGCCAGCGGAAATGGGCATGGCTACACCTTC. The encoded protein is CASGNGHGYTF.

Turning to this clone: This CDR3 is also generated by other DNA sequences in the sample. This chain joins TRBV7-2 and TRBJ2-3; tentative D call: TRBD1 (6 bases). This CDR3 has 15 residues. V lost 1 base and J 1 base, leaving 9 bases between the germline ends. In germline, CDR1 is SGHTA, CDR2 FQGNSA. Here the CDR3 reads CASSLVGGGTDTQYF. Here the CDR3 DNA reads TGTGCCAGCAGCTTAGTAGGGGGAGGCACAGATACGCAGTATTTT.

The chain combines TRBV5-1 with TRBJ2-1, with 10 bases identical to TRBD1. After removal of 4 bases from V and 8 bases from J, the junction contained 6 bases not matched to a gene. CDR1 and CDR2 from the germline V gene are SGHRS and YFSETQ. There are 14 residues in the CDR3. CDR3 nucleotide sequence: TGCGCCAGCAGCGTGACAGGGGGCTTGGATGAGCAGTTCTTC. It translates to CASSVTGGLDEQFF.

This clone was detected once. This rearrangement joins TRBV28 to TRBJ1-2, with 7 bases lining up with TRBD1. CDR1 and CDR2 (germline): MDHEN, SYDVKM. CDR3 length: 14 residues. V lost 2 bases to trimming and J lost 3 bases; unmatched junction nucleotides: 3. As DNA, the CDR3 is TGTGCCAGCAGTTTAGGAACAGGGGACTATGGCTACACCTTC. It encodes CASSLGTGDYGYTF.